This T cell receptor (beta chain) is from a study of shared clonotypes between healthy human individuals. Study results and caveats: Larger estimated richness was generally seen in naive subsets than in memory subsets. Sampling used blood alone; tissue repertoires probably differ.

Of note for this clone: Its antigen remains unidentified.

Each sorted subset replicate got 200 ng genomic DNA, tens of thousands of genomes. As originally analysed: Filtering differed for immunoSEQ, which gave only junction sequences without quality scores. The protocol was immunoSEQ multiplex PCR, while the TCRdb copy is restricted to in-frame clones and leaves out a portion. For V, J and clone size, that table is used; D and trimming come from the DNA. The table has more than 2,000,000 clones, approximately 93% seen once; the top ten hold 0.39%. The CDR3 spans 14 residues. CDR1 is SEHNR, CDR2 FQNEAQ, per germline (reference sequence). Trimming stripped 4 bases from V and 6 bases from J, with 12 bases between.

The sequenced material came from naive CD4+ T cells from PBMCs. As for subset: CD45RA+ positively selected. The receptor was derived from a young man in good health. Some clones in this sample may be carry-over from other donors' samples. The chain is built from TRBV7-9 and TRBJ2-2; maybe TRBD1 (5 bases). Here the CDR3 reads CASSWQGVSGELFF. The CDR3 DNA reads TGTGCCAGCAGCTGGCAAGGGGTGTCCGGGGAGCTGTTTTTT. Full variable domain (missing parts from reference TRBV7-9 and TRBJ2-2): DTGVSQNPRHKITKRGQNVTFRCDPISEHNRLYWYRQTLGQGPEFLTYFQNEAQLEKSRLLSDRFSAERPKGSFSTLEIQRTEQGDSAMYLCASSWQGVSGELFFGEGSRLTVL.